This passage covers 14 T cell receptor beta chains from one sample sequenced in a study of blood T cells in healthy people across ages. Through a sample-barcoded 5' primer and a J-beta primer mix, a second PCR was run for roughly 6 to 12 cycles. In TCRdb, the 5' RACE reads were re-called with MiXCR into one record per CDR3 protein. The sample holds hundreds of thousands of distinct CDR3 sequences; around 24% are singletons and the top ten take 8.7%. In addition, the sample was reused for a study of T cells of mothers and their children.

The specimen was blood. Receptors were obtained from a boy aged 10-17 years in good health.

This clonotype was counted between two and nine times. The J gene is TRBJ1-4, the V gene TRBV7-4; 7 bases match TRBD1. The germline V gene encodes CDR1 SGHVT and CDR2 SQSDAQ. This CDR3 spans 11 amino acids. The ends lost 7 bases at V and 12 bases at J; junction bases unmatched: 5. In nucleotides, the CDR3 is TGTGCCAGCAACAGACAGGGCGAACTGTTTTTT. Its protein is CASNRQGELFF.

The rearrangement uses TRBV7-4 and TRBJ2-7; D is ambiguous. Germline V gives CDR1 SGHVT, CDR2 SQSDAQ. V lost 2 bases, J lost 6 bases, and 8 bases lay in between. CDR3 length: 12 residues. CDR3 coding DNA: TGTGCCAGCAGCTTACTGTTATCCGAGCAGTACTTC. As protein: CASSLLLSEQYF.

The gene calls are TRBV24-1 and TRBJ2-1, with D unclear. Germline lookup yields CDR1 KGHDR and CDR2 SFDVKD. CDR3 length: 13 amino acids. The V and J ends lost 9 bases and 0 bases respectively, with 8 bases between them. The CDR3 region has the DNA TGTGCCACCTCCGCGGACTCCTACAATGAGCAGTTCTTC. It yields the protein CATSADSYNEQFF.

This clonotype has a handful of counts. The genes are TRBV5-1 and TRBJ2-1, with TRBD2 matching 14 bases. V gave up 3 bases and J gave up 3 bases; unmatched junction bases: 2. The V gene's germline CDR1 is SGHRS and CDR2 YFSETQ. This CDR3 has 16 residues. CDR3 bases: TGCGCCAGCAGCTGGACTAGCGGGGGGAACTACAATGAGCAGTTCTTC. Residues: CASSWTSGGNYNEQFF.

This clonotype was seen a few times. The CDR3 DNA is TGTGCCAGCAGTTCGGACAGGGAGGATGAAGCTTTCTTT. As protein: CASSSDREDEAFF. The chain employs TRBV27 and TRBJ1-1; 8 bases agree with TRBD1. The CDR3 spans 13 residues. Germline V CDR1 and CDR2: MNHEY, SMNVEV (reference sequence). The ends lost 4 bases at V and 7 bases at J; junction bases unmatched: 5.

This chain links TRBV20-1 with TRBJ2-5; weak D call: TRBD2 (8 bases). Looked up from germline, CDR1 is DFQATT and CDR2 is SNEGSKA (reference sequence). V gave up 5 bases and J gave up 4 bases, with 17 bases separating them. This CDR3 region has 14 residues. The CDR3 reads CSAHDRAGGETQYF. The DNA for the CDR3 is TGCAGTGCTCATGACAGGGCGGGGGGAGAGACCCAGTACTTC.

This rearrangement joins TRBV9 to TRBJ1-2; D uncertain. Trimming left V 3 bases short and J 8 bases short, with 11 bases between. Per the germline V gene, CDR1 is SGDLS and CDR2 is YYNGEE. The CDR3 contains 12 residues. The CDR3 sequence is CASSGRVEGYTF. The CDR3 region has the DNA TGTGCCAGCAGCGGCCGGGTAGAGGGCTACACCTTC. Drawing the rest from reference TRBV9 and TRBJ1-2, the complete variable domain is DSGVTQTPKHLITATGQRVTLRCSPRSGDLSVYWYQQSLDQGLQFLIQYYNGEERAKGNILERFSAQQFPDLHSELNLSSLELGDSALYFCASSGRVEGYTFGSGTRLTVV.

This clonotype appeared a few times. It may be a read error: a sequence one base away is much more abundant. The CDR3 spells CASSQLRGETQYF. CDR3 sequence (DNA): TGTGCCAGCAGCCAACTCAGGGGGGAGACCCAGTACTTC. The chain is built from TRBV3-1 and TRBJ2-5, with 7 bases lining up with TRBD1. The CDR3 sequence is 13 residues long. CDR1 is LGHDT and CDR2 is YNNKEL in the germline V gene (reference sequence). J lost 5 bases, V lost 2 bases, and 2 bases had no gene match.

J is TRBJ2-4 and V is TRBV29-1; the D is unclear. Germline lookup yields CDR1 SQVTM and CDR2 ANQGSEA. V was pared by 4 bases and J by 2 bases, with 15 bases between. The CDR3 sequence is 15 residues long. The CDR3 loop is CSVVASELPKNIQYF. DNA of the CDR3: TGCAGCGTTGTTGCCAGCGAGCTACCCAAAAACATTCAGTACTTC. Variable domain in full (rest from reference TRBV29-1 and TRBJ2-4): SAVISQKPSRDICQRGTSLTIQCQVDSQVTMMFWYRQQPGQSLTLIATANQGSEATYESGFVIDKFPISRPNLTFSTLTVSNMSPEDSSIYLCSVVASELPKNIQYFGAGTRLSVL.

This clonotype was detected a few times. J is TRBJ2-7 and V is TRBV18; the match to TRBD1 covers 7 bases. The CDR3 runs 15 residues. Germline V gene lookup returns CDR1 KGHSH and CDR2 LQKENI. V lost 6 bases, J lost 1 base, and 9 bases stayed unmatched. The CDR3, as DNA: TGTGCCAGCTCTCCCCGGGACAGCCCTTCCTACGAGCAGTACTTC. Translated: CASSPRDSPSYEQYF.

The rearrangement uses TRBV5-1 and TRBJ2-2, with D maybe TRBD1 (5 bases). Germline CDR1 SGHRS, CDR2 YFSETQ. This CDR3 region has 15 residues. Trimming took 0 bases from V and 1 from J, leaving 7 bases between them. Here the CDR3 reads CASSLGTRNTGELFF. Written as DNA, the CDR3 is TGCGCCAGCAGCTTGGGGACACGGAACACCGGGGAGCTGTTTTTT.

This rearrangement joins TRBV12-3 or TRBV12-4 to TRBJ1-2; no reliable D call. This CDR3 has 16 residues. V was cut by 4 bases and J by 7 bases, with 22 bases left in between. Here the CDR3 DNA reads TGTGCCAGCAGTTCCCTGGACCGACGTCGCCGGGGTGGCTACACCTTC. Encoded protein: CASSSLDRRRRGGYTF.

This sequence joins TRBV7-9 and TRBJ1-6; D unresolved. Trimming shortened V by 2 bases and J by 13 bases, and 12 bases separated the two germline ends. The CDR3 is 13 residues long. Germline values: CDR1 SEHNR, CDR2 FQNEAQ (reference sequence). Written as DNA, the CDR3 is TGTGCCAGCAGCTTATTCTTACAGAGCCCCCTCCACTTT. Translating gives CASSLFLQSPLHF.

The chain couples TRBV7-8 to TRBJ2-6; D unresolved. Germline V gives CDR1 SGHVS, CDR2 FQNEAQ. The CDR3 extends over 14 amino acids. V was clipped by 1 base and J by 6 bases, with 7 bases between them. For the CDR3, the DNA is TGTGCCAGCAGCTTAGTTGCCCTGGCCAACGTCCTGACTTTC. This encodes CASSLVALANVLTF.